This T cell receptor (beta chain) was sequenced in a study of blood T cell repertoires in COVID-19. On the study more broadly: PBMCs, B-cell-depleted T cells, or T cells were the source of the cDNA or gDNA that made up the material.

Per germline, CDR1 MNHEY and CDR2 SMNVEV (reference sequence). V gave up 8 bases and J gave up 6 bases; unmatched junction bases: 3. CDR3 length equals 13 residues. Clones were read by immunoSEQ multiplex PCR, and TCRdb kept only the in-frame ones, dropping some. The sample includes 230,000 or so clones, approximately 89% seen only once; the top ten take 4% to 5%. The chain employs TRBV27 and TRBJ1-6, with 8 bases matching TRBD1. This receptor was obtained from a middle-aged woman who had recovered from COVID-19. The specimen was peripheral blood. The CDR3 reads CASGDRGNSPLHF. The CDR3 DNA is TGTGCCAGCGGAGACAGGGGTAATTCACCCCTCCACTTT.